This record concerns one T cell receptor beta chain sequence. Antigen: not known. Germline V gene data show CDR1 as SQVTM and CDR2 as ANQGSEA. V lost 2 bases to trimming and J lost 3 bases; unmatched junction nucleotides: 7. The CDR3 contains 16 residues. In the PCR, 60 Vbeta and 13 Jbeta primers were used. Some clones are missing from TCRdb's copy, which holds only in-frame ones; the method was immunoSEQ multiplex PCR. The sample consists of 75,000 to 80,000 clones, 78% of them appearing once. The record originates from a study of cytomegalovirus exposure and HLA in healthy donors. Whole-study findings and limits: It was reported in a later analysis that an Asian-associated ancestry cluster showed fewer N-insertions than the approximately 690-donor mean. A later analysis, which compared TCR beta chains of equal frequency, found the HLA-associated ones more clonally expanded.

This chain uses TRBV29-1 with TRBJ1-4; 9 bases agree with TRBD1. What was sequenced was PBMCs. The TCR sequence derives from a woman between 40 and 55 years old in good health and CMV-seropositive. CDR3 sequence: CSVETTGGQANEKLFF. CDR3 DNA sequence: TGCAGCGTTGAAACGACAGGGGGACAAGCTAATGAAAAACTGTTTTTT.